This entry features one T cell receptor (beta chain) sequence. V lost 0 bases, J lost 7 bases, and 13 bases lay in between. CDR1 SGHRS and CDR2 YFSETQ come from the germline V gene. There are 15 residues in the CDR3. The sample is drawn from a study of blood T cell repertoires in COVID-19. In the study overall: Sites across the United States, Italy and Spain contributed samples from acute and convalescent COVID-19. T cells, B-cell-depleted T cells, or PBMCs provided the cDNA or gDNA that served as material.

Original processing methods: Amplification of reference gene primers was used by the study to estimate nucleated cell counts. Profiled with immunoSEQ multiplex PCR; TCRdb holds only in-frame clones, not every one. Clone size and V and J calls were adopted from that table, with D and trimming inferred from the DNA. This table holds around 260,000 clones, roughly 80% found once. The chain uses TRBV5-1 and TRBJ1-4, with D possibly matching TRBD1 (6 bases). This sequence originates from a woman aged 50 to 60 who had recovered from COVID-19. The material sequenced was peripheral blood. CDR3 DNA sequence: TGCGCCAGCAGCTTGGCCGGGCAGGGGAGTGAAAAACTGTTTTTT. This gives the protein CASSLAGQGSEKLFF.